This T cell receptor beta chain was retrieved from a study of blood T cell repertoires in COVID-19. Study background: Samples taken during acute and convalescent COVID-19 were collected in the United States, Italy and Spain. From T cells, B-cell-depleted T cells, or PBMCs came the material, which was cDNA or gDNA.

As processed by the authors: Amplification from reference gene primers served as the basis for estimated nucleated cell counts. This table comes from immunoSEQ multiplex PCR, and its TCRdb copy is limited to in-frame clones, with some not included. The DNA was the basis for D and trimming; V, J and clone size are from that table. The sample has roughly 100,000 clones; 84% are singletons. Trimming stripped 4 bases from V and 0 bases from J, with 10 bases between. Per the germline V gene, CDR1 is SGHDN and CDR2 is FVKESK. The CDR3 sequence is 15 residues long. The J gene is TRBJ1-3, the V gene TRBV14; D may be TRBD1 (5 bases). The sequence derives from a man aged 65 to 79 with active or convalescent COVID-19. What was sequenced was peripheral blood. The CDR3 spells CASSLDRYSGNTIYF. In DNA, the CDR3 is TGTGCCAGCAGCCTTGACAGATACTCTGGAAACACCATATATTTT.